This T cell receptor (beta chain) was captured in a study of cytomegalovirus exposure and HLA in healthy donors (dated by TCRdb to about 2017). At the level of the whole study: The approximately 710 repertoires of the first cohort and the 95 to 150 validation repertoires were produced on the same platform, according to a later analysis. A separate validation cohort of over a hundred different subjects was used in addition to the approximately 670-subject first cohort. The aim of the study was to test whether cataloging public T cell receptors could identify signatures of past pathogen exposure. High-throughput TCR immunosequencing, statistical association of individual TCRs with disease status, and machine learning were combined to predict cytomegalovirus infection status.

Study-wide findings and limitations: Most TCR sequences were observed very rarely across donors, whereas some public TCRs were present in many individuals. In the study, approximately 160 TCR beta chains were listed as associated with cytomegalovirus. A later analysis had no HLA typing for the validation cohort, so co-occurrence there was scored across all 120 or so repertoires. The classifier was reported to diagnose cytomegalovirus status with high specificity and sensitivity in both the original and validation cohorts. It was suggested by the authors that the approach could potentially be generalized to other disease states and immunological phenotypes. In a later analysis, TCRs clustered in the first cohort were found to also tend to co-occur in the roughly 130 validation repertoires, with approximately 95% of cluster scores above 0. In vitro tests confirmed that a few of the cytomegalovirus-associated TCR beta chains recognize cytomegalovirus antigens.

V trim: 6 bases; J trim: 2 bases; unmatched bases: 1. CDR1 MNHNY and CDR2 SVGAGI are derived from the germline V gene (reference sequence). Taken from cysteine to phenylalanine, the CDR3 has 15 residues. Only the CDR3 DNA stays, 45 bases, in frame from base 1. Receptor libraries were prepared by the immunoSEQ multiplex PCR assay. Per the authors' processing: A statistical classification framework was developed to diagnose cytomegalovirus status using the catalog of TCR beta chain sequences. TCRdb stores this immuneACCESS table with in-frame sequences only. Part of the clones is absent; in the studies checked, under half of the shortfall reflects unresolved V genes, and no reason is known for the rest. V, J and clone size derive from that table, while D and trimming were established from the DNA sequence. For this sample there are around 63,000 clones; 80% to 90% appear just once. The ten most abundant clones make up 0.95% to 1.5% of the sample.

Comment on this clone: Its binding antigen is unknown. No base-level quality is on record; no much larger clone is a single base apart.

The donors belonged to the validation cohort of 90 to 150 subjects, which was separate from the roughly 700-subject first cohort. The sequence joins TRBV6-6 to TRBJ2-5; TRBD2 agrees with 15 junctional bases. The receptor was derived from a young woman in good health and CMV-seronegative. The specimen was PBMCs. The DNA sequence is TGTGCCAGCAGGGGACTAGCGGGGGGACAAGAGACCCAGTACTTC. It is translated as CASRGLAGGQETQYF.